The rows below give T cell receptor beta chains drawn from one sample of a study of vaccination and CD4 T cells after COVID-19. Each CDR3 protein is one row after TCRdb ran MiXCR on the PCR reads. The repertoire holds under 25,000 distinct CDR3 sequences, with about 51% as singletons. For these receptors, no antigen is known. Source material: CD4+ T cells from blood, cultured in vitro. These receptors came from a human donor who had recovered from COVID-19. Each CDR3 is given with its conserved first and last residue. Fields, in order: V gene, D gene, clone size, J gene, CDR3 protein, CDR3 DNA. D genes are given only for firm matches. A clone size is listed for some rows: how often the clone was seen (once, few, many), or a class if it is expanded.

TRBV14	NA	NA	TRBJ1-4	CASSQDRTGAREKLFF	TGTGCCAGCAGCCAAGATCGGACGGGGGCTCGAGAAAAACTGTTTTTT
TRBV10-3	NA	NA	TRBJ1-4	CAISGERRGEKLFF	TGTGCCATCAGTGGTGAACGAAGAGGAGAAAAACTGTTTTTT
TRBV12-3/TRBV12-4	NA	few	TRBJ1-1	CASSFWNTEAFF	TGTGCCAGCAGTTTTTGGAACACTGAAGCTTTCTTT
TRBV11-2	TRBD1	few	TRBJ1-1	CASSTDRVGEAFF	TGTGCCAGCAGCACGGACAGGGTGGGTGAAGCTTTCTTT
TRBV6-2/TRBV6-3	NA	NA	TRBJ2-7	CASSYRRAALGEQYF	TGTGCCAGCAGTTACCGCCGGGCCGCCCTGGGGGAGCAGTACTTC
TRBV30	TRBD1	few	TRBJ1-2	CAWSVRTGRGYTF	TGTGCCTGGAGTGTAAGGACAGGGCGAGGCTACACCTTC
TRBV20-1	TRBD2	few	TRBJ2-3	CSARDVRLAGDSDTQYF	TGCAGTGCTAGGGACGTACGACTAGCGGGGGACTCAGATACGCAGTATTTT
TRBV2	NA	NA	TRBJ1-3	CASSESALMGNTIYF	TGTGCCAGCAGTGAATCAGCCTTGATGGGAAACACCATATATTTT
TRBV2	NA	NA	TRBJ2-5	CASIRGPASETQYF	TGTGCCAGCATCCGGGGGCCCGCGAGTGAGACCCAGTACTTC
TRBV7-2	TRBD2	NA	TRBJ2-3	CASSLTSGSTDTQYF	TGTGCCAGCAGCTTGACTAGCGGGAGCACAGATACGCAGTATTTT
TRBV3-1	NA	NA	TRBJ1-1	CASSQDGGNTEAFF	TGTGCCAGCAGCCAAGATGGGGGGAACACTGAAGCTTTCTTT
TRBV18	TRBD1	few	TRBJ1-5	CASSQGAVNQPQHF	TGTGCCAGCTCGCAGGGGGCGGTCAATCAGCCCCAGCATTTT
TRBV7-2	TRBD1	NA	TRBJ1-5	CASSLLTDRTSPQHF	TGTGCCAGCAGCCTCCTTACGGACAGGACGTCGCCCCAGCATTTT
TRBV12-3/TRBV12-4	NA	few	TRBJ2-2	CASSFLPGTEQNTGELFF	TGTGCCAGCAGTTTTCTTCCAGGGACCGAACAGAACACCGGGGAGCTGTTTTTT